Below, 14 T cell receptor beta chains from the same sample are listed, as sequenced in a study of T cells in Graves' hyperthyroidism and ophthalmopathy. Researchers amplified the TCR beta CDR3 regions from RNA transcripts. A set of HTBI primers served as the primers for a first-round RT-PCR of the TCR CDR3. In TCRdb, the multiplex PCR reads were re-called with MiXCR into one record per CDR3 protein. The sample lists more than 350,000 distinct CDR3 sequences; nearly 15% were seen once. The specimen was blood. All receptors come from a woman aged 55 to 70 with Graves' ophthalmopathy.

This clonotype was recorded at least ten times. The chain carries TRBV18 and TRBJ2-5, with D perhaps TRBD1 (6 bases). This CDR3 comprises 14 residues. The germline V and J ends were trimmed by 3 bases and 1 base, with 9 bases remaining between them. The germline gives CDR1 KGHSH, CDR2 LQKENI. The CDR3 DNA is TGTGCCAGCTCACCCGGACAGCTCCAAGAGACCCAGTACTTC. It translates to CASSPGQLQETQYF. The complete variable domain, with remaining parts taken from reference TRBV18 and TRBJ2-5, reads NAGVMQNPRHLVRRRGQEARLRCSPMKGHSHVYWYRQLPEEGLKFMVYLQKENIIDESGMPKERFSAEFPKEGPSILRIQQVVRGDSAAYFCASSPGQLQETQYFGPGTRLLVL.

The chain has TRBV5-4 and TRBJ2-3; 13 bases agree with TRBD2. CDR1 is SGHNT and CDR2 is YYREEE in the germline V gene (reference sequence). V dropped 3 bases and J dropped 8; count of bases not matched to a gene: 12. The length of the CDR3 is 17 residues. In DNA form, the CDR3 reads TGTGCCAGCAGCTCCGGGACTAGCGGGAAAGGTTGGGGTACGCAGTATTTT. The encoded protein is CASSSGTSGKGWGTQYF.

There are many counts of this clonotype. Here the CDR3 DNA reads TGTGCCAGCAGCACAGTGACCTCCTACGAGCAGTACTTC. Translating gives CASSTVTSYEQYF. The V call is TRBV3-1, the J call TRBJ2-7; no clear D gene. V lost 5 bases and J 0 bases, leaving 8 bases between the germline ends. This CDR3 region has 13 residues. Germline lookup yields CDR1 LGHDT and CDR2 YNNKEL (reference sequence).

This clonotype came up many times. This chain links TRBV28 with TRBJ1-2; D perhaps matches TRBD1 (6 bases). Between the trimmed V and J ends, which lost 6 bases and 8 bases, there was a span of 22 bases. The CDR3 spans 15 residues. Germline CDR1 is MDHEN and CDR2 is SYDVKM. This CDR3 is CASSPVGGLARGYTF. The DNA of the CDR3 is TGTGCCAGCAGCCCCGTTGGGGGCCTCGCTCGCGGCTACACCTTC.

The chain uses TRBV28 and TRBJ1-1; 10 nucleotides align to TRBD1. Germline loops: CDR1 MDHEN, CDR2 SYDVKM. Germline trimming cut 5 bases from V and 5 bases from J; bases unmatched to any gene: 11. The CDR3 length is 16 residues. The CDR3 DNA is TGTGCCAGCAGTCCAGGACAGGGGGGCCCGAGAACTGAAGCTTTCTTT. This sequence encodes CASSPGQGGPRTEAFF.

Many counts were recorded for this clonotype. The rearrangement joins TRBV7-9 to TRBJ2-3, with 8 bases identical to TRBD2. The junction had 6 bases not matched to a gene; V was cut back by 0 bases and J by 4 bases. This CDR3 spans 16 amino acids. Germline CDR1 reads SEHNR; CDR2 reads FQNEAQ (reference sequence). As DNA, the CDR3 is TGTGCCAGCAGCTTAGCGGGGAGCGGGAGACCAGATACGCAGTATTTT. It yields the protein CASSLAGSGRPDTQYF.

This clonotype occurred many times. The rearrangement joins TRBV27 to TRBJ2-1, with a possible D match to TRBD1 (6 bases). The V gene lost 5 bases and the J gene lost 4 bases, with 18 bases spanning the gap. CDR1 and CDR2 (germline): MNHEY, SMNVEV (reference sequence). This CDR3 comprises 16 residues. CDR3 amino acids: CASSLDQGRGYNEQFF. In nucleotides, the CDR3 is TGTGCCAGCAGTCTCGACCAGGGGAGAGGGTACAATGAGCAGTTCTTC.

This clonotype occurred many times. The V and J genes are TRBV20-1 and TRBJ2-7, with 10 nucleotides matching TRBD1. Germline loops: CDR1 DFQATT, CDR2 SNEGSKA (reference sequence). V shed 0 bases, J shed 2 bases, and the junction held 4 bases outside the gene matches. The CDR3 sequence is 15 residues long. Here the CDR3 DNA reads TGCAGTGCTAGAGATTCAGACAGGGGGCCCTACGAGCAGTACTTC. Translation: CSARDSDRGPYEQYF.

At least ten counts were recorded for this clonotype. This chain uses TRBV27 with TRBJ2-7; 7 bases are shared with TRBD2. Germline CDR1 is MNHEY and CDR2 is SMNVEV (reference sequence). The CDR3 is 14 amino acids. J gave up 1 base and V 3 bases, and 3 bases lay outside the gene matches. The CDR3 nucleotides read TGTGCCAGCAGTTTTGCTAGCGGTTCCTACGAGCAGTACTTC. Protein product: CASSFASGSYEQYF.

This clonotype was detected ten times or more. The gene calls are TRBV7-2 and TRBJ2-7; a weak D match, TRBD2 (6 bases). V lost 3 bases to trimming and J lost 5 bases, with 23 bases between them. This CDR3 comprises 17 residues. Germline loops: CDR1 SGHTA, CDR2 FQGNSA. CDR3 residues: CASSLARLGGGSHEQYF. Here the CDR3 DNA reads TGTGCCAGCAGCTTGGCCCGACTTGGGGGAGGTAGTCACGAGCAGTACTTC. Filled out from reference TRBV7-2 and TRBJ2-7, the complete variable domain reads GAGVSQSPSNKVTEKGKDVELRCDPISGHTALYWYRQSLGQGLEFLIYFQGNSAPDKSGLPSDRFSAERTGGSVSTLTIQRTQQEDSAVYLCASSLARLGGGSHEQYFGPGTRLTVT.

This chain uses TRBV27 with TRBJ1-5; TRBD1 is a possible D gene (5 bases). The V end lost 0 bases, the J end lost 3 bases, and 9 bases lay between the germline ends. This CDR3 has 15 residues. Germline V gives CDR1 MNHEY, CDR2 SMNVEV (reference sequence). CDR3 residues: CASSLSGGANQPQHF. The CDR3 region has the DNA TGTGCCAGCAGTTTATCTGGCGGGGCCAATCAGCCCCAGCATTTT.

This clonotype was detected many times. The chain is built from TRBV7-9 and TRBJ1-2, with 7 nucleotides matching TRBD1. The CDR3 runs 14 residues. V trimming: 4 bases; J trimming: 3 bases; junction bases outside the gene matches: 5. Germline-derived CDR1 and CDR2 are SEHNR and FQNEAQ (reference sequence). Written as DNA, the CDR3 is TGTGCCAGCAGCTCCCGACAGGGTGACTATGGCTACACCTTC. Protein: CASSSRQGDYGYTF.

Note on this clonotype: This may come from a read error, since a much larger clone is one base off. The chain uses TRBV5-4 and TRBJ2-7, with D tentatively TRBD2 (6 bases). This CDR3 is 16 amino acids long. Germline CDR1 and CDR2: SGHNT and YYREEE (reference sequence). V was cut by 3 bases and J by 2 bases, with 18 bases left in between. CDR3 nucleotides: TGTGCCAGCAGCTCCCAGGGAGGCCAAGCGGCCTACGAGCAGTACTTC. Translating gives CASSSQGGQAAYEQYF.

Many counts were recorded for this clonotype. The J gene is TRBJ1-2, the V gene TRBV12-3 or TRBV12-4; 12 bases agree with TRBD1. The CDR3 extends over 17 amino acids. With V trimmed by 6 bases and J by 4 bases, 12 bases remained unmatched. The CDR3 DNA sequence: TGTGCCAGCAGAGCCGGGACAGGGGGCGCAAAGGGCTATGGCTACACCTTC. Translation gives CASRAGTGGAKGYGYTF.